A single T cell receptor beta chain is shown here with its context. Its specificity is not known. These data are taken from a study of Graves' ophthalmopathy and Graves' hyperthyroidism. Transcripts of RNA were the source for amplifying TCR beta CDR3 regions. The first-round RT-PCR employed HTBI primers together with the Qiagen OneStep RT-PCR kit. A multiplex PCR was then performed as the second round. TCRdb passed the multiplex PCR reads through MiXCR, listing each CDR3 protein once. The table shows over a million distinct CDR3 sequences, with approximately 35% occurring only once. J was trimmed by 2 bases and V by 5 bases; bases with no gene match: 7. CDR3 size: 16 residues. The study's findings and limits: The model predicted ophthalmopathy progression with about 71% sensitivity and less than 80% specificity. With approximately 88% sensitivity and 70% to 82% specificity, a 13-signature model separated ophthalmopathy from stable hyperthyroidism.

Additional autoimmune diseases, uncontrolled infections, pregnancy or lactation disqualified patients. The origin of this receptor is an adult man with Graves' hyperthyroidism. The sample was peripheral blood or thyroid tissue (not recorded which). The rearrangement joins TRBV12-3 or TRBV12-4 to TRBJ1-3; 9 nucleotides agree with TRBD1. The CDR3 bases are TGTGCCAGCAGTAGGGACAGGGTTATGGCTGGAAACACCATATATTTT. Translated, it gives CASSRDRVMAGNTIYF.